One and the same sample provided the 16 T cell receptor beta chains below, sequenced in a study of CD8+ T cells in alopecia areata. Following RNA extraction, reverse transcription yielded cDNA that acted as the sequencing template. Sequencing used immunoSEQ multiplex PCR; TCRdb keeps in-frame clones, though not all of them. The table records 150,000 to 200,000 clones, roughly 50% of them present only once. Treatment of the sample: oral pan-JAK inhibitor, 5-10 mg twice daily. The sample was CD4+ T cells sorted from blood, taken between weeks 55 and 70, from a patient treated with tofacitinib. These receptors were obtained from a human donor with alopecia areata.

This clone was seen repeatedly, ten times or more. The rearrangement joins TRBV5-1 to TRBJ1-2; D is undetermined. This CDR3 has 14 residues. Trimming took off 0 bases at V and 7 bases at J, with 13 bases between the two ends. The V gene's germline CDR1 is SGHRS and CDR2 YFSETQ. CDR3 loop: CASSLDRRSAGYTF. In DNA, the CDR3 is TGCGCCAGCAGCTTGGACCGCAGGTCGGCTGGCTACACCTTC.

J is TRBJ1-2 and V is TRBV4-1; D gene unclear. CDR1 is MGHRA, CDR2 YSYEKL, per germline. This CDR3 is 12 amino acids long. The V end was cut by 1 base, the J end by 14 bases, with 14 bases between. This chain's CDR3 is CASSQVLSVPTF. In DNA form, the CDR3 reads TGCGCCAGCAGCCAAGTTCTGTCCGTACCAACCTTC.

The V and J genes are TRBV14 and TRBJ2-6, with D possibly being TRBD1 (5 bases). Trimming took 2 bases from V and 1 from J, leaving 9 bases between them. CDR3 length: 16 residues. From germline, CDR1 is SGHDN and CDR2 FVKESK. In nucleotides, the CDR3 is TGTGCCAGCAGCCAAAGGGGAAGGTCTGGGGCCAACGTCCTGACTTTC. Its translation: CASSQRGRSGANVLTF.

V and J are TRBV30 and TRBJ2-6, with D perhaps assigned TRBD1 or TRBD2 (6 bases each). Trimming took off 0 bases at V and 0 bases at J, with 9 bases between the two ends. The CDR3 runs 16 residues. Germline V lookup: CDR1 GTSNPN, CDR2 SVGIG (reference sequence). The CDR3 protein is CAWSVRGASGANVLTF. In DNA, the CDR3 is TGTGCCTGGAGTGTAAGGGGGGCCTCTGGGGCCAACGTCCTGACTTTC.

The genes are TRBV9 and TRBJ1-5; D unresolved. The germline V gene has CDR1 SGDLS and CDR2 YYNGEE. CDR3 length: 11 amino acids. V was clipped by 4 bases and J by 9 bases, with 8 bases between them. CDR3 in DNA: TGTGCCAGCAGCACCTCCCCGCCCCAGCATTTT. Translating it yields CASSTSPPQHF.

The chain has TRBV5-1 and TRBJ2-7; the D is unclear. This CDR3 is built from 13 residues. Germline values: CDR1 SGHRS, CDR2 YFSETQ. Trimming stripped 6 bases from V and 0 bases from J, with 10 bases between. CDR3 sequence (DNA): TGCGCCAGCAAGGACCCGAACTCCTACGAGCAGTACTTC. This sequence encodes CASKDPNSYEQYF.

Concerning this clone itself: The same CDR3 can be traced to other DNA sequences in this sample. This chain connects TRBV5-1 to TRBJ1-1, with D uncertain. V was pared by 4 bases and J by 0 bases, with 10 bases between. The CDR3 is 14 amino acids. Germline V CDR1 and CDR2: SGHRS, YFSETQ. The CDR3 DNA reads TGCGCCAGCAGCCTAGATGGCATGAACACTGAAGCTTTCTTT. Translation gives CASSLDGMNTEAFF.

The CDR3 DNA follows: TGCAGCGTTGAAAAGCACAGGGCCAGGGAAGAGACCCAGTACTTC. This gives the protein CSVEKHRAREETQYF. This chain links TRBV29-1 with TRBJ2-5, with D possibly TRBD1 on 6 matching bases. Germline CDR1 SQVTM, CDR2 ANQGSEA. V lost 2 bases and J lost 3, with 16 bases in between. There are 15 residues in the CDR3.

V usage is TRBV5-1 and J usage is TRBJ2-2; possible D gene TRBD1, 6 bases. V lost 5 bases and J lost 0, with 11 bases in between. CDR1 SGHRS and CDR2 YFSETQ come from the germline V gene. CDR3 length equals 15 residues. CDR3 amino acids: CASRSGTPNTGELFF. CDR3 bases: TGCGCCAGCAGGTCCGGGACACCGAACACCGGGGAGCTGTTTTTT.

The CDR3 loop reads CASSLATGTGWNTEAFF. DNA for the CDR3: TGCGCCAGCAGCTTGGCCACCGGGACAGGTTGGAACACTGAAGCTTTCTTT. The chain uses TRBV5-1 and TRBJ1-1; TRBD1 matches at 8 bases. The CDR3 sequence is 17 residues long. J gave up 1 base and V 0 bases, and 8 bases lay outside the gene matches. The germline CDR1 and CDR2 sequences are SGHRS and YFSETQ.

This clone was counted only a few times. The gene calls are TRBV14 and TRBJ2-2; perhaps TRBD1 as D (5 bases). CDR3 length: 14 amino acids. V lost 4 bases and J lost 2, with 8 bases in between. The germline CDR1 and CDR2 sequences are SGHDN and FVKESK. CDR3 nucleotide sequence: TGTGCCAGCAGCCTGTGGACAAACACCGGGGAGCTGTTTTTT. Translation gives CASSLWTNTGELFF.

The chain links TRBV6-5 to TRBJ1-2; 9 bases map to TRBD1. The CDR3 covers 14 residues. After removal of 5 bases from V and 7 bases from J, the junction contained 8 bases not matched to a gene. The V gene's germline CDR1 is MNHEY and CDR2 SVGAGI. The CDR3 here is CASSRGQGTGGYTF. The CDR3 nucleotides are TGTGCCAGCAGTCGCGGACAGGGGACGGGTGGCTACACCTTC.

This clone was detected once. The CDR3 bases are TGTGCCTGGGGGGACAGGGGATTGGGCGGCTACACCTTC. It codes for CAWGDRGLGGYTF. V and J are TRBV30 and TRBJ1-2, with 10 bases matching TRBD1. Germline lookup yields CDR1 GTSNPN and CDR2 SVGIG (reference sequence). This CDR3 has 13 amino acids. With 5 bases clipped from V and 8 bases from J, the junction kept 8 bases outside the gene matches.

The chain recombines TRBV30 with TRBJ2-4, with D perhaps TRBD1 (5 bases). The CDR3 totals 14 residues. Germline CDR1 is GTSNPN and CDR2 is SVGIG (reference sequence). V shed 0 bases and J shed 10 bases, with 16 bases lying between them. As DNA, the CDR3 is TGTGCCTGGAGTGTACTTATCGGGCCAGGGATTCAGTACTTC. Translation: CAWSVLIGPGIQYF.

This clone was picked up a small number of times. Other DNA sequences in the sample encode the same CDR3. The J gene is TRBJ1-2, the V gene TRBV29-1; TRBD1 aligns across 8 bases. The CDR3 is 12 amino acids. V trimming: 3 bases; J trimming: 5 bases; junction bases outside the gene matches: 2. CDR1 and CDR2 from the germline V gene are SQVTM and ANQGSEA. For the CDR3, the DNA is TGCAGCGTTGAGCGACAGGGGTATGGCTACACCTTC. Translation gives CSVERQGYGYTF.

This chain links TRBV2 with TRBJ2-7; D unresolved. The germline V and J ends were trimmed by 2 bases and 0 bases, with 14 bases remaining between them. This CDR3 contains 16 residues. Per the germline V gene, CDR1 is SNHLY and CDR2 is FYNNEI. Written as DNA, the CDR3 is TGTGCCAGCAGTGAAAACGGGCCCGTGAGCTCCTACGAGCAGTACTTC. It yields the protein CASSENGPVSSYEQYF.